This TCR delta chain was identified during a study of γδ T cells in repeated Plasmodium falciparum infection. The wider study: Donors were malaria-exposed Malian children or age- and gender-matched Australian children.

At least ten counts were recorded for this clone. Flow sorting of PBMC yielded separate Vgamma9/Vdelta2+ and Vdelta2-negative gammadelta T cell populations for bulk repertoire analysis. TCRdb re-identified clones in the multiplex PCR reads via CATT. The table includes tens of thousands of delta-chain clones, almost 1.5% detected once. This CDR3 region has 16 residues. Trimming took off 5 bases at V and 0 bases at J, with 22 bases between the two ends. Germline CDR1 and CDR2: TVYSNPD and GDNSRS (reference sequence). The sequencing sample was made of gamma-delta T cells from blood. The V and J genes are TRDV3 and TRDJ1, with no clear D. The source is a pool of human donors (malaria-infected and uninfected, not separated). The CDR3 DNA reads as TGTGCCACCTCTACGGCTGTACTCCCGTACACCGATAAACTCATCTTT. Encoded protein: CATSTAVLPYTDKLIF.